A single sample gave rise to the 21 T cell receptor beta chains below, sequenced in a study of shared clonotypes between healthy human individuals. Profiling relied on immunoSEQ multiplex PCR, and the TCRdb table lists in-frame clones only, not all of them. Found here are around 990,000 clones, about 80% of them singletons; the top ten hold more than 0.85%. Sequences were obtained from memory CD4+ T cells from PBMCs. The subset here: CD45RA-negative fraction. The receptors here all came from a man younger than 35 in good health. Some clones in this sample may be carry-over from other donors' samples.

This chain joins TRBV30 and TRBJ2-7, with D uncertain. V lost 2 bases, J lost 5 bases, and 4 bases lay in between. Germline CDR1 GTSNPN, CDR2 SVGIG (reference sequence). CDR3 size: 10 residues. CDR3 in amino acids: CAWSKDEQYF. DNA of the CDR3: TGTGCCTGGAGTAAAGACGAGCAGTACTTC.

As to this clone: The junction departs from the called germline gene at one end, perhaps through a read error. The rearrangement uses TRBV5-1 and TRBJ1-1; D call uncertain. Looked up from germline, CDR1 is SGHRS and CDR2 is YFSETQ. This CDR3 spans 14 amino acids. CDR3 region: CASSPLLPSTKAFF. The CDR3, as DNA: TGCGCCAGCAGCCCCCTCTTACCCAGCACTAAAGCTTTCTTT.

The CDR3 reads CASSPGWGQIYGYTF. The CDR3 DNA sequence: TGTGCCAGCAGTCCGGGTTGGGGACAGATCTATGGCTACACCTTC. The chain carries TRBV27 and TRBJ1-2, with TRBD1 matching over 7 bases. J lost 4 bases, V lost 5 bases, and 10 bases had no gene match. There are 15 residues in the CDR3. CDR1 is MNHEY and CDR2 is SMNVEV in the germline V gene (reference sequence).

The CDR3 protein is CASSYSRGKQETQYF. The CDR3 DNA follows: TGTGCCAGCAGTTACTCGAGGGGGAAACAAGAGACCCAGTACTTC. The chain recombines TRBV6-5 with TRBJ2-5; D perhaps matches TRBD1 (6 bases). The germline V gene has CDR1 MNHEY and CDR2 SVGAGI. The CDR3 consists of 15 residues. Trimming took off 0 bases at V and 2 bases at J, with 10 bases between the two ends.

This clone was detected once. The genes are TRBV28 and TRBJ1-2; D possibly corresponds to TRBD1 (5 bases). In germline, CDR1 is MDHEN, CDR2 SYDVKM. V shed 3 bases and J shed 7 bases, with 12 bases lying between them. The CDR3 extends over 13 amino acids. Here the CDR3 reads CASSLGRVGGYTF. The CDR3 DNA is TGTGCCAGCAGTTTGGGCAGGGTTGGTGGCTACACCTTC.

The J gene is TRBJ2-5, the V gene TRBV7-9, with D possibly called TRBD1 or TRBD2 (6 bases each). Germline CDR1 SEHNR, CDR2 FQNEAQ (reference sequence). V lost 5 bases to trimming and J lost 4 bases, with 17 bases between them. There are 15 residues in the CDR3. Written as DNA, the CDR3 is TGTGCCAGCAGCCCAAAGGGGGGCAGGGGAGAGACCCAGTACTTC. This sequence encodes CASSPKGGRGETQYF.

The rearrangement joins TRBV10-2 to TRBJ2-4; no clear D. The CDR3 is made up of 11 amino acids. Looked up from germline, CDR1 is WSHSY and CDR2 is SAAADI. V lost 8 bases and J lost 8, with 10 bases in between. DNA for the CDR3: TGCGCCAGCGGTGCGGCGGACATTCAGTACTTC. As protein: CASGAADIQYF.

This clone was recorded many times. The V call is TRBV9, the J call TRBJ2-5; maybe TRBD1 (6 bases). The CDR3 has 15 amino acids. Germline assignment: CDR1 SGDLS and CDR2 YYNGEE. Trimming took 2 bases from V and 7 from J, leaving 18 bases between them. This CDR3 is CASSVDPTGRGTQYF. CDR3 nucleotide sequence: TGTGCCAGCAGCGTGGATCCGACAGGCCGAGGGACCCAGTACTTC.

This clone was recorded only once. Other DNA sequences from this sample encode an identical CDR3 as well. This chain joins TRBV18 and TRBJ1-5; D not certain. V shed 1 base and J shed 4 bases, with 5 bases lying between them. The CDR3 extends over 13 amino acids. Per germline, CDR1 KGHSH and CDR2 LQKENI. The chain's CDR3 is CASSPQGNQPQHF. The CDR3 nucleotides are TGTGCCAGCTCACCACAGGGAAATCAGCCCCAGCATTTT.

CDR3 sequence reads: CASQQEFLSYEQYF. The DNA of the CDR3 is TGTGCCAGCCAGCAGGAATTCCTCTCCTACGAGCAGTACTTC. The J gene is TRBJ2-7, the V gene TRBV7-8, with D uncertain. The CDR3 is 14 amino acids. The V gene's germline CDR1 is SGHVS and CDR2 FQNEAQ. Trimming removed 8 bases from V and 0 bases from J, with 14 bases in between.

This clone was seen just once. This sequence joins TRBV10-3 and TRBJ1-4; D perhaps matches TRBD1 (6 bases). V was pared by 7 bases and J by 6 bases, with 15 bases between. This CDR3 region has 14 residues. The germline V gene has CDR1 ENHRY and CDR2 SYGVKD. The CDR3 region has the DNA TGTGCCATCACTCACGGGGGCGGCGATGAAAAACTGTTTTTT. This gives the protein CAITHGGGDEKLFF.

The DNA for the CDR3 is TGTGCCAGCAAGAAGGACAGACAAGAGACCCAGTACTTC. Translated, it gives CASKKDRQETQYF. The chain is built from TRBV7-2 and TRBJ2-5; possibly TRBD1 for D (6 bases). The V end lost 7 bases, the J end lost 2 bases, and 11 bases lay between the germline ends. This CDR3 comprises 13 residues. CDR1 SGHTA and CDR2 FQGNSA come from the germline V gene. Complete variable domain (other parts from reference TRBV7-2 and TRBJ2-5): GAGVSQSPSNKVTEKGKDVELRCDPISGHTALYWYRQSLGQGLEFLIYFQGNSAPDKSGLPSDRFSAERTGGSVSTLTIQRTQQEDSAVYLCASKKDRQETQYFGPGTRLLVL.

V is TRBV6-1 and J is TRBJ1-1; 7 bases are shared with TRBD1. J was trimmed by 5 bases and V by 4 bases; bases with no gene match: 10. This CDR3 has 15 amino acids. Per germline, CDR1 MNHNS and CDR2 SASEGT. In nucleotides, the CDR3 is TGTGCCAGCAGTGCTCTGAACAGGGGAGGGACTGAAGCTTTCTTT. It translates to CASSALNRGGTEAFF.

The rearrangement joins TRBV5-6 to TRBJ2-2; D gene uncertain. Looked up from germline, CDR1 is SGHDT and CDR2 is YYEEEE. Trimming cost V 1 base and J 2 bases, with 9 bases left between them. This CDR3 spans 15 amino acids. The CDR3 nucleotides read TGTGCCAGCAGCTTGATCGGCATAAACACCGGGGAGCTGTTTTTT. Its translation is CASSLIGINTGELFF.

The V and J genes are TRBV23-1 and TRBJ2-5; 8 bases match TRBD1. TRBV23-1 is placed among ORFs of uncertain function. The CDR3 contains 16 residues. Trimming at V came to 6 bases and at J to 5 bases, leaving 14 bases not matched to a gene. The CDR3 spells CASRPKRTGGRETQYF. CDR3 nucleotides: TGCGCCAGCAGACCAAAGAGAACAGGGGGGAGGGAGACCCAGTACTTC.

The chain recombines TRBV6-5 with TRBJ2-7; D uncertain. The CDR3 totals 15 residues. The V gene lost 7 bases and the J gene lost 4 bases, with 20 bases spanning the gap. From germline, CDR1 is MNHEY and CDR2 SVGAGI. The CDR3 bases are TGTGCCAGCACCCCCAGCTCCTCCGGGCGATACGAGCAGTACTTC. Protein sequence: CASTPSSSGRYEQYF.

The chain links TRBV7-2 to TRBJ2-7; 7 nucleotides align to TRBD2. Germline V lookup: CDR1 SGHTA, CDR2 FQGNSA. There are 15 residues in the CDR3. V lost 5 bases, J lost 2 bases, and 9 bases stayed unmatched. The chain's CDR3 is CASSRLGAGAYEQYF. As DNA, the CDR3 is TGTGCCAGCAGCCGTCTCGGTGCGGGGGCCTACGAGCAGTACTTC.

This clone was observed a single time. The J gene is TRBJ2-1, the V gene TRBV2; 8 nucleotides match TRBD1. The ends lost 6 bases at V and 0 bases at J; junction bases unmatched: 4. The CDR3 extends over 15 amino acids. Germline CDR1 and CDR2: SNHLY and FYNNEI. This CDR3 is CASSQGASSYNEQFF. CDR3 DNA: TGTGCCAGCAGCCAGGGGGCCAGCTCCTACAATGAGCAGTTCTTC.

The chain carries TRBV30 and TRBJ2-7, with TRBD2 identical over 11 bases. Germline CDR1 and CDR2: GTSNPN and SVGIG (reference sequence). Trimming removed 2 bases from V and 3 bases from J; junction bases left unmatched: 6. The CDR3 spans 15 residues. The CDR3: CAWSRGLAVDYEQYF. The CDR3 bases are TGTGCCTGGAGTCGGGGACTAGCGGTAGACTACGAGCAGTACTTC.

This clone was detected only a few times. V usage is TRBV19 and J usage is TRBJ1-1; D ambiguous. This CDR3 region has 15 residues. The V gene's germline CDR1 is LNHDA and CDR2 SQIVND (reference sequence). The ends were cut back, 1 base at V and 1 base at J, with 10 bases in the middle. This CDR3 is CASSIGSLGNTEAFF. The CDR3 region has the DNA TGTGCCAGTAGTATAGGATCGCTTGGGAACACTGAAGCTTTCTTT.

J is TRBJ1-2 and V is TRBV10-3; D is perhaps TRBD1 (6 bases). V lost 8 bases and J lost 3, with 10 bases in between. CDR3 size: 12 residues. From germline, CDR1 is ENHRY and CDR2 SYGVKD. CDR3 nucleotides: TGTGCCATCGCAGGGGATGACTATGGCTACACCTTC. It codes for CAIAGDDYGYTF.